Below are 29 T cell receptor beta chains sequenced from a single sample in a study of CD8 T cells in ankylosing spondylitis. TCRdb processed the 5' RACE reads anew with MiXCR; each CDR3 protein has one entry. Among roughly 160,000 distinct CDR3 sequences, approximately 10% were seen once, and the ten largest hold roughly 28%. Input material: blood, either unsorted or a sorted T cell fraction (not recorded which). All receptors come from a male donor with ankylosing spondylitis or in good health (not recorded which).

This clonotype was observed at least ten times. The chain is built from TRBV6-2 or TRBV6-3 and TRBJ2-2; 10 nucleotides agree with TRBD2. The germline V gene encodes CDR1 MNHEY and CDR2 SVGEGT. The CDR3 runs 15 residues. Trimming removed 6 bases from V and 6 bases from J; junction bases left unmatched: 7. CDR3 sequence: CASRGLARFPGELFF. The CDR3 nucleotides read TGTGCCAGCAGGGGACTAGCGAGGTTTCCCGGGGAGCTGTTTTTT.

This clonotype was counted ten times or more. The chain uses TRBV30 and TRBJ2-2; D unresolved. The CDR3 covers 14 residues. V was clipped by 0 bases and J by 7 bases, with 12 bases between them. Looked up from germline, CDR1 is GTSNPN and CDR2 is SVGIG (reference sequence). The CDR3 spells CAWSVLYPDGELFF. The DNA for the CDR3 is TGTGCCTGGAGTGTACTTTATCCGGACGGGGAGCTGTTTTTT.

This clonotype was found many times. This chain joins TRBV28 and TRBJ1-2, with TRBD1 identical over 9 bases. The length of the CDR3 is 13 residues. Per germline, CDR1 MDHEN and CDR2 SYDVKM. The V gene end was trimmed by 5 bases and the J gene end by 3 bases; junction bases not matched to a gene: 1. The CDR3 reads CASSRDRDYGYTF. CDR3 coding DNA: TGTGCCAGCAGTCGGGACAGGGACTATGGCTACACCTTC.

Many counts were recorded for this clonotype. The chain links TRBV20-1 to TRBJ2-1; 7 bases are a match to TRBD1. The CDR3 covers 12 residues. Germline CDR1 DFQATT, CDR2 SNEGSKA (reference sequence). CDR3 loop: CISPGGNNEQFF. CDR3 nucleotide sequence: TGCATAAGTCCAGGGGGTAACAATGAGCAGTTCTTC.

This clonotype occurred many times. V usage is TRBV20-1 and J usage is TRBJ2-7, with TRBD2 matching 11 bases. From germline, CDR1 is DFQATT and CDR2 SNEGSKA (reference sequence). Trimming cost V 3 bases and J 3 bases; bases outside gene matches: 1. The CDR3 loop spans 13 amino acids. The CDR3 spells CSASTSGGYEQYF. CDR3 nucleotides: TGCAGTGCTAGTACTAGCGGGGGCTACGAGCAGTACTTC.

J is TRBJ2-1 and V is TRBV3-1; D not certain. Germline CDR1 and CDR2: LGHDT and YNNKEL (reference sequence). Trimming removed 6 bases from V and 5 bases from J, with 20 bases in between. There are 16 residues in the CDR3. CDR3 sequence: CASSRDNHSADNEQFF. CDR3 bases: TGTGCCAGCAGTCGAGACAACCACTCTGCGGACAATGAGCAGTTCTTC.

This clonotype appeared many times. This chain connects TRBV24-1 to TRBJ2-3; D is uncertain. CDR1 KGHDR and CDR2 SFDVKD come from the germline V gene. The CDR3 has 12 amino acids. V gave up 2 bases and J gave up 2 bases, with 1 base separating them. This CDR3 reads CATSDSTDTQYF. The CDR3 DNA follows: TGTGCCACCAGTGATTCCACAGATACGCAGTATTTT.

This clonotype was seen a handful of times. This rearrangement joins TRBV7-9 to TRBJ2-1; no firm D call. CDR1 is SEHNR and CDR2 is FQNEAQ in the germline V gene (reference sequence). There are 12 residues in the CDR3. Trimming shortened V by 1 base and J by 9 bases, and 7 bases separated the two germline ends. The CDR3 DNA sequence: TGTGCCAGCAGCTTAGGACAAGCTGAGCAGTTCTTC. Translation gives CASSLGQAEQFF.

This clonotype was detected many times. The chain recombines TRBV27 with TRBJ2-5, with D hard to call. V shed 0 bases and J shed 9 bases, with 11 bases lying between them. The CDR3 length is 13 residues. Germline V gene data show CDR1 as MNHEY and CDR2 as SMNVEV (reference sequence). The CDR3 spells CASSLSPLGAQYF. In DNA, the CDR3 is TGTGCCAGCAGTTTATCGCCTCTTGGGGCCCAGTACTTC.

The chain recombines TRBV27 with TRBJ2-1; no definite D call. The germline gives CDR1 MNHEY, CDR2 SMNVEV (reference sequence). The ends were cut back, 0 bases at V and 8 bases at J, with 14 bases in the middle. This CDR3 has 15 amino acids. CDR3 in DNA: TGTGCCAGCAGTTTATCGGGCCGACTTATGGATGAGCAGTTCTTC. It specifies CASSLSGRLMDEQFF.

This clonotype was seen at least ten times. V usage is TRBV29-1 and J usage is TRBJ1-4, with a tentative D call TRBD1 (6 bases). V lost 4 bases and J lost 0, with 9 bases in between. This CDR3 spans 14 amino acids. Germline CDR1 reads SQVTM; CDR2 reads ANQGSEA. The CDR3 is CSVGQDATNEKLFF. The DNA of the CDR3 is TGCAGCGTTGGACAGGATGCAACTAATGAAAAACTGTTTTTT.

CDR3 bases: TGTGCCACCAGCAGAGACAGGGCCCCTAATGAGCAGTTCTTC. This sequence encodes CATSRDRAPNEQFF. V usage is TRBV15 and J usage is TRBJ2-1, with a weak D call TRBD1 (5 bases). This CDR3 spans 14 amino acids. From germline, CDR1 is LNHNV and CDR2 YYDKDF (reference sequence). Trimming stripped 0 bases from V and 7 bases from J, with 10 bases between.

This clonotype has only a few counts. The chain links TRBV9 to TRBJ2-3; TRBD2 agrees at 11 bases. The ends lost 3 bases at V and 4 bases at J; junction bases unmatched: 7. The CDR3 spans 16 residues. The germline V gene has CDR1 SGDLS and CDR2 YYNGEE. The CDR3 sequence is CASSGTSGSLPDTQYF. DNA for the CDR3: TGTGCCAGCAGCGGTACTAGCGGGAGTTTACCAGATACGCAGTATTTT. Drawing the rest from reference TRBV9 and TRBJ2-3, the complete variable domain is DSGVTQTPKHLITATGQRVTLRCSPRSGDLSVYWYQQSLDQGLQFLIQYYNGEERAKGNILERFSAQQFPDLHSELNLSSLELGDSALYFCASSGTSGSLPDTQYFGPGTRLTVL.

Ten or more counts support this clonotype. The rearrangement joins TRBV5-5 to TRBJ1-2; D unclear. This CDR3 comprises 15 residues. Looked up from germline, CDR1 is SGHKS and CDR2 is YYEKEE (reference sequence). V was trimmed by 0 bases and J by 5 bases, leaving 14 bases between them. In nucleotides, the CDR3 is TGTGCCAGCAGCTTGGATACCGGGCCCCAGTATGGCTACACCTTC. Translated: CASSLDTGPQYGYTF. Full variable domain (remainder filled in from reference TRBV5-5 and TRBJ1-2): DAGVTQSPTHLIKTRGQQVTLRCSPISGHKSVSWYQQVLGQGPQFIFQYYEKEERGRGNFPDRFSARQFPNYSSELNVNALLLGDSALYLCASSLDTGPQYGYTFGSGTRLTVV.

V and J are TRBV7-2 and TRBJ2-1; D not resolved. V lost 1 base and J lost 9, with 10 bases in between. The CDR3 totals 13 residues. Germline lookup yields CDR1 SGHTA and CDR2 FQGNSA. CDR3 DNA: TGTGCCAGCAGCTTAGGAGTTCAAAGTGAGCAGTTCTTC. Translated, it gives CASSLGVQSEQFF.

This clonotype showed up many times. Mismatch with germline at one junction end may stem from a read error. The CDR3 loop is CRARALPSPLYGYTF. CDR3 sequence (DNA): TGCAGGGCTAGGGCCCTTCCTTCCCCACTCTATGGCTACACCTTC. The chain has TRBV20-1 and TRBJ1-2; no clear D. The CDR3 is 15 residues long. Germline values: CDR1 DFQATT, CDR2 SNEGSKA (reference sequence).

This clonotype appeared many times. The genes are TRBV6-1 and TRBJ1-5; 10 bases are shared with TRBD1. The CDR3 is 16 amino acids. V lost 10 bases, J lost 4 bases, and 13 bases stayed unmatched. Germline CDR1 reads MNHNS; CDR2 reads SASEGT. In DNA form, the CDR3 reads TGTGCCATCGCCGGGACAGGGGAGCGGGGAAATCAGCCCCAGCATTTT. This codes for CAIAGTGERGNQPQHF.

This clonotype was seen a few times. The chain recombines TRBV3-1 with TRBJ2-3, with 12 positions matching TRBD2. CDR1 is LGHDT and CDR2 is YNNKEL in the germline V gene (reference sequence). This CDR3 region has 18 residues. J gave up 4 bases and V 4 bases, and 12 bases lay outside the gene matches. The CDR3, as DNA: TGTGCCAGCAGCCCGTTTCTAGCGGGGGGGAGGGATGCAGATACGCAGTATTTT. Translating gives CASSPFLAGGRDADTQYF.

This clonotype was found many times. This chain links TRBV6-1 with TRBJ2-2, with TRBD1 identical over 10 bases. The CDR3 runs to 16 residues. The ends lost 4 bases at V and 1 base at J; junction bases unmatched: 3. Germline V gene data show CDR1 as MNHNS and CDR2 as SASEGT. In DNA, the CDR3 is TGTGCCAGCAGTGGGACAGGGGGGGTGAACACCGGGGAGCTGTTTTTT. It translates to CASSGTGGVNTGELFF.

The chain employs TRBV28 and TRBJ2-3; 9 bases match TRBD1. The CDR3 totals 19 residues. V shed 5 bases, J shed 5 bases, and the junction held 20 bases outside the gene matches. From germline, CDR1 is MDHEN and CDR2 SYDVKM. The CDR3: CASSHPTGTGLRWLDTQYF. In nucleotides, the CDR3 is TGTGCCAGCAGTCATCCGACCGGGACAGGGTTGAGATGGTTAGATACGCAGTATTTT. Complete variable domain (other parts from reference TRBV28 and TRBJ2-3): DVKVTQSSRYLVKRTGEKVFLECVQDMDHENMFWYRQDPGLGLRLIYFSYDVKMKEKGDIPEGYSVSREKKERFSLILESASTNQTSMYLCASSHPTGTGLRWLDTQYFGPGTRLTVL.

This clonotype appeared many times. This chain joins TRBV5-1 and TRBJ1-6; the D is unclear. The V end lost 4 bases, the J end lost 8 bases, and 13 bases lay between the germline ends. In germline, CDR1 is SGHRS, CDR2 YFSETQ. The CDR3 length is 14 residues. The CDR3 DNA sequence: TGCGCCAGCAGCCGCTTGGACTCGGATTCACCCCTCCACTTT. Amino acid sequence: CASSRLDSDSPLHF.

This clonotype was counted a few times. The chain links TRBV7-2 to TRBJ2-7; 7 bases map to TRBD1. CDR1 and CDR2 from the germline V gene are SGHTA and FQGNSA. V lost 2 bases, J lost 3 bases, and 7 bases stayed unmatched. The CDR3 length is 15 residues. CDR3: CASSLLPGGIYEQYF. The CDR3 DNA sequence: TGTGCCAGCAGCTTACTGCCAGGGGGAATCTACGAGCAGTACTTC.

This clonotype was recorded at least ten times. This chain connects TRBV5-1 to TRBJ2-1; possibly TRBD1 for D (6 bases). This CDR3 is built from 15 residues. Germline loops: CDR1 SGHRS, CDR2 YFSETQ. Trimming pared 5 bases from V and 3 bases from J, leaving 15 bases between. CDR3 residues: CASRQTMTGYNEQFF. CDR3 DNA: TGCGCCAGCAGACAAACGATGACAGGCTACAATGAGCAGTTCTTC.

This clonotype was seen at least ten times. The rearrangement uses TRBV24-1 and TRBJ1-6, with D perhaps matching TRBD1 (5 bases). Trimming removed 1 base at V and 12 bases at J, with 12 bases between. Germline V gene lookup returns CDR1 KGHDR and CDR2 SFDVKD. The CDR3 is 14 amino acids. The CDR3 sequence: CATSDFGGELPLHF. In nucleotides, the CDR3 is TGTGCCACCAGTGATTTTGGGGGGGAGCTACCCCTCCACTTT.

This clonotype was picked up many times. The chain couples TRBV11-2 to TRBJ1-6; D is unclear. Trimming removed 1 base from V and 1 base from J, with 11 bases in between. The CDR3 contains 17 residues. Germline V lookup: CDR1 SGHAT, CDR2 FQNNGV. The CDR3 is CASSLVIFGSYNSPLHF. For the CDR3, the DNA is TGTGCCAGCAGCTTAGTGATATTTGGATCCTATAATTCACCCCTCCACTTT.

This clonotype was recorded at least ten times. This chain joins TRBV5-6 and TRBJ1-1; D possibly corresponds to TRBD1 (6 bases). The CDR3 spans 15 residues. Per germline, CDR1 SGHDT and CDR2 YYEEEE. Trimming removed 0 bases at V and 0 bases at J, with 9 bases between. The CDR3 DNA reads as TGTGCCAGCAGCTTGGAGGGGGTTATGAACACTGAAGCTTTCTTT. Translation gives CASSLEGVMNTEAFF.

The chain joins TRBV7-2 to TRBJ2-3; 12 bases agree with TRBD2. In germline, CDR1 is SGHTA, CDR2 FQGNSA. The CDR3 spans 17 residues. The V and J ends lost 5 bases and 1 base, in that order; junction bases with no gene match: 7. CDR3 amino acids: CASSLTSGRTGTDTQYF. Written as DNA, the CDR3 is TGTGCCAGCAGCCTGACTAGCGGGAGAACGGGCACAGATACGCAGTATTTT.

This clonotype has a count of ten or more. The chain carries TRBV29-1 and TRBJ2-7; D may correspond to TRBD1 or TRBD2 (5 bases each). Trimming stripped 1 base from V and 0 bases from J, with 13 bases between. CDR1 is SQVTM and CDR2 is ANQGSEA in the germline V gene. The CDR3 contains 15 residues. The CDR3 nucleotides are TGCAGCGTTGAAGGCCGGGACCGGAGCTCCTACGAGCAGTACTTC. Translated, it gives CSVEGRDRSSYEQYF.

The rearrangement links TRBV5-1 to TRBJ2-2; 7 bases fit TRBD1. The CDR3 covers 15 residues. Looked up from germline, CDR1 is SGHRS and CDR2 is YFSETQ. Trimming removed 0 bases from V and 3 bases from J; junction bases left unmatched: 2. The CDR3 reads CASSLDDRDTGELFF. DNA of the CDR3: TGCGCCAGCAGCTTGGATGACAGGGACACCGGGGAGCTGTTTTTT.